This paragraph covers one TCR beta chain sequence. Its cognate antigen is unknown. Profiling relied on immunoSEQ multiplex PCR, and the TCRdb table lists in-frame clones only, not all of them. Of about 80,000 clones listed, around nine tenths were seen once; the top ten hold about 24%. The data stem from a study of brain T cells in children with intractable seizures. General study findings and limits: Pre- and post-surgery blood differed in depth, so pre-surgery absences may be undersampling.

Only cases whose brain tissue showed the highest T cell transcript signatures were sequenced. At least one anti-epileptic drug was given before surgery. The specimen comprised peripheral blood, sampled at surgery. The receptor was isolated from a girl aged 2-10 years with Rasmussen encephalitis and intractable seizures.

This chain's CDR3 is CATLGGNGYTF. CDR3 coding DNA: TGTGCCACCTTGGGAGGGAATGGCTACACCTTC. The rearrangement uses TRBV27 and TRBJ1-2; no clear D. CDR3 length equals 11 residues. Germline values: CDR1 MNHEY, CDR2 SMNVEV (reference sequence). V lost 10 bases, J lost 6 bases, and 12 bases lay in between.